The 24 T cell receptor beta chains presented below share a single source sample, sequenced in a study of cytomegalovirus exposure and HLA in healthy donors. 60 Vbeta and 13 Jbeta primers were used in PCR. Produced via immunoSEQ multiplex PCR; TCRdb's table is partial and in-frame only. Here the sample spans some 250,000 clones, 82% being singletons. The sequenced sample consisted of PBMCs. These receptors all stem from a woman aged 40-49 years in good health and CMV-seropositive.

The chain uses TRBV18 and TRBJ2-1, with 8 bases identical to TRBD1. Losses at the gene ends were 1 base for V and 8 bases for J; bases not matched to a gene: 10. The CDR3 has 16 residues. In germline, CDR1 is KGHSH, CDR2 LQKENI. This CDR3 reads CASSPQGGGQGDEQFF. DNA of the CDR3: TGTGCCAGCTCACCACAGGGAGGAGGACAGGGTGATGAGCAGTTCTTC.

The rearrangement joins TRBV5-6 to TRBJ1-4; D is perhaps TRBD1 (5 bases). Trimming cost V 0 bases and J 8 bases, with 14 bases left between them. The CDR3 covers 15 residues. Germline V gene sequence: CDR1 SGHDT, CDR2 YYEEEE. The CDR3 sequence: CASSLVGGIEEKLFF. CDR3 sequence (DNA): TGTGCCAGCAGCTTGGTGGGGGGGATTGAAGAAAAACTGTTTTTT. The full variable domain, rest sourced from reference TRBV5-6 and TRBJ1-4, is DAGVTQSPTHLIKTRGQQVTLRCSPKSGHDTVSWYQQALGQGPQFIFQYYEEEERQRGNFPDRFSGHQFPNYSSELNVNALLLGDSALYLCASSLVGGIEEKLFFGSGTQLSVL.

The V gene is TRBV10-3, the J gene TRBJ1-5; TRBD1 agrees at 10 bases. CDR1 and CDR2 (germline): ENHRY, SYGVKD. CDR3 length equals 13 residues. V lost 8 bases and J lost 7; bases outside the gene matches: 5. CDR3 in amino acids: CAIGTGDIQPQHF. Here the CDR3 DNA reads TGTGCCATCGGGACAGGGGACATCCAGCCCCAGCATTTT.

The chain uses TRBV6-5 and TRBJ1-6, with TRBD1 as a possible D gene (6 bases). Germline lookup yields CDR1 MNHEY and CDR2 SVGAGI. The CDR3 extends over 16 amino acids. Trimming took off 0 bases at V and 7 bases at J, with 13 bases between the two ends. CDR3 sequence reads: CASSYSQGTKNSPLHF. The CDR3 nucleotides read TGTGCCAGCAGTTACTCGCAGGGGACTAAGAATTCACCCCTCCACTTT.

The J gene is TRBJ1-1, the V gene TRBV5-1, with 9 bases lining up with TRBD1. Germline CDR1 reads SGHRS; CDR2 reads YFSETQ. The length of the CDR3 is 14 residues. V lost 4 bases, J lost 5 bases, and 6 bases stayed unmatched. CDR3 protein: CASSQGQGKTEAFF. Here the CDR3 DNA reads TGCGCCAGCAGCCAGGGACAGGGAAAGACTGAAGCTTTCTTT. Based on the CDR3 plus reference TRBV5-1 and TRBJ1-1, the full variable domain is KAGVTQTPRYLIKTRGQQVTLSCSPISGHRSVSWYQQTPGQGLQFLFEYFSETQRNKGNFPGRFSGRQFSNSRSEMNVSTLELGDSALYLCASSQGQGKTEAFFGQGTRLTVV.

The genes are TRBV30 and TRBJ1-1; no firm D call. Per the germline V gene, CDR1 is GTSNPN and CDR2 is SVGIG (reference sequence). The V and J ends lost 0 bases and 3 bases respectively, with 11 bases between them. This CDR3 is built from 14 residues. The chain's CDR3 is CAWSVTRRDTEAFF. DNA for the CDR3: TGTGCCTGGAGTGTAACGCGGAGGGACACTGAAGCTTTCTTT.

The J gene is TRBJ2-2, the V gene TRBV7-9; D call uncertain. V was shortened by 3 bases and J by 8 bases, with 10 bases between the two germline ends. This CDR3 spans 13 amino acids. The germline V gene encodes CDR1 SEHNR and CDR2 FQNEAQ (reference sequence). The CDR3 loop is CASSLASPGELFF. For the CDR3, the DNA is TGTGCCAGCAGCTTGGCTTCGCCGGGGGAGCTGTTTTTT.

This chain joins TRBV30 and TRBJ1-2; tentatively, D is TRBD1 (5 bases). The germline V and J ends were trimmed by 5 bases and 5 bases, with 18 bases remaining between them. CDR1 is GTSNPN, CDR2 SVGIG, per germline (reference sequence). CDR3 length: 14 amino acids. The CDR3 loop is CAWGRGFLNYGYTF. The CDR3 DNA follows: TGTGCCTGGGGAAGGGGATTTTTGAATTATGGCTACACCTTC. Drawing the rest from reference TRBV30 and TRBJ1-2, the complete variable domain is SQTIHQWPATLVQPVGSPLSLECTVEGTSNPNLYWYRQAAGRGLQLLFYSVGIGQISSEVPQNLSASRPQDRQFILSSKKLLLSDSGFYLCAWGRGFLNYGYTFGSGTRLTVV.

This chain joins TRBV11-2 and TRBJ2-1; TRBD2 matches 9 bases. V gave up 1 base and J gave up 4 bases; unmatched junction bases: 2. This CDR3 contains 15 residues. Germline V lookup: CDR1 SGHAT, CDR2 FQNNGV. The DNA of the CDR3 is TGTGCCAGCAGCTTAGTAGCGGGGGTTTACAATGAGCAGTTCTTC. It encodes CASSLVAGVYNEQFF. Together with reference TRBV11-2 and TRBJ2-1, the CDR3 gives the full variable domain: EAGVAQSPRYKIIEKRQSVAFWCNPISGHATLYWYQQILGQGPKLLIQFQNNGVVDDSQLPKDRFSAERLKGVDSTLKIQPAKLEDSAVYLCASSLVAGVYNEQFFGPGTRLTVL.

In DNA form, the CDR3 reads TGTGCCAGCACTCGTCGGGGCTCCTACGAGCAGTACTTC. This gives the protein CASTRRGSYEQYF. The genes are TRBV27 and TRBJ2-7; D might be TRBD2 (5 bases). The V end lost 7 bases, the J end lost 0 bases, and 10 bases lay between the germline ends. This CDR3 contains 13 residues. Germline CDR1 reads MNHEY; CDR2 reads SMNVEV (reference sequence).

The chain combines TRBV19 with TRBJ1-5, with D tentatively TRBD1 (6 bases). V was clipped by 1 base and J by 7 bases, with 23 bases between them. CDR1 is LNHDA and CDR2 is SQIVND in the germline V gene (reference sequence). This CDR3 is 18 amino acids long. The chain's CDR3 is CASSIAGFTGLRGQPQHF. For the CDR3, the DNA is TGTGCCAGTAGTATAGCGGGATTTACAGGGTTAAGAGGGCAGCCCCAGCATTTT.

Comments on this clone: The junction shows a germline mismatch at one end, possibly a read error. The rearrangement links TRBV7-2 to TRBJ1-5, with 7 bases aligning to TRBD1. The CDR3 has 13 amino acids. The germline CDR1 and CDR2 sequences are SGHTA and FQGNSA. CDR3 nucleotides: TGTGCCAGCAGCTTAGCGGTGACAGGGAAAGTCTCCTTT. Translated: CASSLAVTGKVSF.

The rearrangement uses TRBV5-6 and TRBJ1-1, with D tentatively TRBD1 (5 bases). The germline V and J ends were trimmed by 0 bases and 5 bases, with 17 bases remaining between them. Germline assignment: CDR1 SGHDT and CDR2 YYEEEE. CDR3 length: 16 residues. The CDR3 DNA is TGTGCCAGCAGCTTGGCTTTTCAGGGAATGGAAACTGAAGCTTTCTTT. Its translation: CASSLAFQGMETEAFF.

The J gene is TRBJ1-1, the V gene TRBV5-1; D gene unclear. CDR1 is SGHRS, CDR2 YFSETQ, per germline. Trimming took 4 bases from V and 4 from J, leaving 8 bases between them. This CDR3 contains 12 residues. The CDR3 reads CASSPGVTEAFF. The CDR3 coding sequence is TGCGCCAGCAGCCCCGGGGTCACTGAAGCTTTCTTT.

The CDR3 DNA sequence: TGTGCCAGCAGCTTACGAACAGTGACAGATACGCAGTATTTT. Amino acid sequence: CASSLRTVTDTQYF. The V call is TRBV5-4, the J call TRBJ2-3; unclear D gene. The CDR3 covers 14 residues. The germline V gene encodes CDR1 SGHNT and CDR2 YYREEE (reference sequence). Trimming took off 2 bases at V and 3 bases at J, with 10 bases between the two ends.

The J gene is TRBJ2-1, the V gene TRBV5-5; TRBD2 matches 8 bases. The CDR3 length is 14 residues. The ends lost 2 bases at V and 8 bases at J; junction bases unmatched: 6. Germline V gene data show CDR1 as SGHKS and CDR2 as YYEKEE (reference sequence). The CDR3 sequence is CASSFGRGVHEQFF. CDR3 DNA sequence: TGTGCCAGCAGCTTCGGGAGGGGGGTACATGAGCAGTTCTTC.

The genes are TRBV5-1 and TRBJ2-4; 10 nucleotides line up with TRBD1. CDR3 length: 15 amino acids. The V gene's germline CDR1 is SGHRS and CDR2 YFSETQ. V shed 4 bases, J shed 9 bases, and the junction held 10 bases outside the gene matches. In nucleotides, the CDR3 is TGCGCCAGCAGCGCTAGCCCGACAGGGGGCAGCATTCAGTACTTC. Protein sequence: CASSASPTGGSIQYF.

Comment on this clone: This same CDR3 is encoded by further DNA sequences in the sample. The chain links TRBV5-1 to TRBJ2-1, with TRBD2 matching 10 bases. Germline CDR1 is SGHRS and CDR2 is YFSETQ. The CDR3 sequence is 15 residues long. V gave up 0 bases and J gave up 3 bases; unmatched junction bases: 0. CDR3 loop: CASSLGTSGYNEQFF. Written as DNA, the CDR3 is TGCGCCAGCAGCTTGGGGACTAGCGGCTACAATGAGCAGTTCTTC.

The genes are TRBV19 and TRBJ2-7, with 8 positions matching TRBD1. V lost 1 base to trimming and J lost 1 base; unmatched junction nucleotides: 3. Germline V gene data show CDR1 as LNHDA and CDR2 as SQIVND (reference sequence). The CDR3 sequence is 15 residues long. The DNA for the CDR3 is TGTGCCAGTAGTATAGCCGGACAGGGATCCTACGAGCAGTACTTC. Protein sequence: CASSIAGQGSYEQYF.

This chain connects TRBV30 to TRBJ2-1, with 9 nucleotides matching TRBD2. Trimming at V came to 6 bases and at J to 6 bases, leaving 9 bases not matched to a gene. The CDR3 is 14 residues long. Germline V gene data show CDR1 as GTSNPN and CDR2 as SVGIG (reference sequence). The CDR3 here is CACPRAGGPNEQFF. Written as DNA, the CDR3 is TGTGCCTGTCCGAGAGCGGGAGGCCCCAATGAGCAGTTCTTC.

About this clone itself: Other DNA sequences in this sample translate to the same CDR3. The chain has TRBV2 and TRBJ1-5, with TRBD1 matching 8 bases. V lost 4 bases and J lost 5; bases outside the gene matches: 4. Germline V gene data show CDR1 as SNHLY and CDR2 as FYNNEI. CDR3 length: 14 residues. The CDR3: CASSGQGNDQPQHF. The CDR3 region has the DNA TGTGCCAGCAGTGGACAGGGGAACGATCAGCCCCAGCATTTT.

The V call is TRBV7-2, the J call TRBJ2-7, with D possibly being TRBD1 (7 bases). The CDR3 loop spans 16 amino acids. Trimming removed 4 bases at V and 0 bases at J, with 16 bases between. Germline V gene lookup returns CDR1 SGHTA and CDR2 FQGNSA. CDR3 DNA sequence: TGTGCCAGCAGCTACTACGCCCAGGGGGGCTCCTACGAGCAGTACTTC. This translates into CASSYYAQGGSYEQYF. Based on the CDR3 plus reference TRBV7-2 and TRBJ2-7, the full variable domain is GAGVSQSPSNKVTEKGKDVELRCDPISGHTALYWYRQSLGQGLEFLIYFQGNSAPDKSGLPSDRFSAERTGGSVSTLTIQRTQQEDSAVYLCASSYYAQGGSYEQYFGPGTRLTVT.

This sequence joins TRBV7-2 and TRBJ1-5; TRBD1 is a possible D gene (5 bases). The ends were cut back, 2 bases at V and 7 bases at J, with 12 bases in the middle. This CDR3 comprises 14 residues. The germline CDR1 and CDR2 sequences are SGHTA and FQGNSA. CDR3 sequence reads: CASSLPAQGQPQHF. DNA for the CDR3: TGTGCCAGCAGCTTACCCGCCCAGGGACAGCCCCAGCATTTT.

Here the CDR3 DNA reads TGTGCCAGCAGCTTAGGGCAGGGGGCCTACAATGAGCAGTTCTTC. Translation: CASSLGQGAYNEQFF. The chain is built from TRBV7-7 and TRBJ2-1; 7 nucleotides line up with TRBD1. CDR3 length equals 15 residues. V lost 1 base, J lost 2 bases, and 2 bases stayed unmatched. The germline V gene encodes CDR1 SSHAT and CDR2 FNYEAQ (reference sequence).